A single sample gave rise to the 8 T cell receptor beta chains below, sequenced in a study of Ad26.COV2.S vaccination and SARS-CoV-2 variants. Treatment reported: about 20 received Ad26.COV2.S at low or high dose, single or two shots; 5 received placebo; per-sample allocation not given. Collection of the samples took place on day 63 after the first injection of vaccine or placebo. Using immunoSEQ multiplex PCR, the repertoire was profiled, and TCRdb retains in-frame clones only, with some absent. The data contain around 300,000 clones, about nine tenths of them seen just once; the ten biggest clones take up 6.4%. The material sequenced was peripheral blood, taken in a trial of Ad26.COV2.S vaccine versus placebo. The source of these receptors is a person between 18 and 65 years old who received the Ad26.COV2.S COVID-19 vaccine or a placebo.

This chain's CDR3 is CASRLQTGGRYTEAFF. CDR3 coding DNA: TGTGCCAGTAGATTACAGACAGGGGGAAGGTACACTGAAGCTTTCTTT. V and J are TRBV19 and TRBJ1-1, with 9 nucleotides matching TRBD1. CDR1 LNHDA and CDR2 SQIVND come from the germline V gene (reference sequence). The CDR3 has 16 residues. V lost 6 bases to trimming and J lost 3 bases; unmatched junction nucleotides: 11.

This clone has a handful of counts. The chain couples TRBV12-3 or TRBV12-4 to TRBJ1-1; a possible D gene is TRBD1 (5 bases). CDR3 length: 12 amino acids. The germline V and J ends were trimmed by 2 bases and 7 bases, with 8 bases remaining between them. The CDR3 sequence: CASSLWQGEAFF. CDR3 in DNA: TGTGCCAGCAGTTTATGGCAGGGTGAAGCTTTCTTT.

This chain links TRBV3-1 (or the pseudogene TRBV3-2) with TRBJ1-2; 8 bases agree with TRBD1. The germline gives CDR1 LGHDT, CDR2 YNNKEL (reference sequence). The CDR3 has 13 residues. With V trimmed by 1 base and J by 8 bases, 3 bases remained unmatched. CDR3 sequence (DNA): TGTGCCAGCAGCCAAGGGACAGGGTTAGGCTACACCTTC. Translation: CASSQGTGLGYTF.

This chain joins TRBV4-2 and TRBJ1-1; tentatively, D is TRBD1 (6 bases). The CDR3 has 16 amino acids. V was cut by 0 bases and J by 0 bases, with 11 bases left in between. CDR1 and CDR2 (germline): LGHNA, YNFKEQ. CDR3 coding DNA: TGTGCCAGCAGCCAAGATGTTACAGGGCTGAACACTGAAGCTTTCTTT. This encodes CASSQDVTGLNTEAFF.

This rearrangement joins TRBV18 to TRBJ2-7; D perhaps matches TRBD2 (7 bases). Trimming removed 3 bases at V and 6 bases at J, with 27 bases between. Per the germline V gene, CDR1 is KGHSH and CDR2 is LQKENI. CDR3 length: 18 residues. The CDR3: CASSPLGQLAGAGGEQYF. The CDR3 nucleotides read TGTGCCAGCTCACCCCTAGGACAGCTCGCGGGGGCCGGGGGCGAGCAGTACTTC.

The chain couples TRBV7-3 to TRBJ1-3; no definite D call. Trimming stripped 4 bases from V and 4 bases from J, with 8 bases between. The CDR3 is 13 amino acids. Looked up from germline, CDR1 is SGHTA and CDR2 is FQGTGA. CDR3 residues: CASSSQQGNTIYF. CDR3 nucleotide sequence: TGTGCCAGCAGCTCGCAACAGGGAAACACCATATATTTT.

J is TRBJ2-7 and V is TRBV4-2, with 12 bases that match TRBD1. The CDR3 covers 18 residues. J was trimmed by 4 bases and V by 0 bases; bases with no gene match: 10. Germline lookup yields CDR1 LGHNA and CDR2 YNFKEQ. The CDR3 DNA reads as TGTGCCAGCAGCCAAGATAGTAAAGGGACAGGGGGCTTTTACGAGCAGTACTTC. Its protein product is CASSQDSKGTGGFYEQYF.

The V call is TRBV19, the J call TRBJ2-7; D call uncertain. The germline V gene has CDR1 LNHDA and CDR2 SQIVND (reference sequence). V was clipped by 6 bases and J by 0 bases, with 21 bases between them. The CDR3 sequence is 17 residues long. The chain's CDR3 is CASRKFVETSSSYEQYF. CDR3 coding DNA: TGTGCCAGTAGAAAATTCGTGGAAACTTCCAGCTCCTACGAGCAGTACTTC.